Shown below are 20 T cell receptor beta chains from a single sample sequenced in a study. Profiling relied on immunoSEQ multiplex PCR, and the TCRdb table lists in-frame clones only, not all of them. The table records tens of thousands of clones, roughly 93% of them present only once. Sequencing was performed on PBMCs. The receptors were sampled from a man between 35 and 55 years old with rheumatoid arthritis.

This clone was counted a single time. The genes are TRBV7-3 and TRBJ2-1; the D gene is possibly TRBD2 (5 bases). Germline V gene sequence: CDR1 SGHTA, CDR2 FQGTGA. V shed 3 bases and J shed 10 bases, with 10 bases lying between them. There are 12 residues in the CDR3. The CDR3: CASSFIRGEQFF. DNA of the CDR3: TGTGCCAGCAGCTTTATCCGGGGAGAGCAGTTCTTC.

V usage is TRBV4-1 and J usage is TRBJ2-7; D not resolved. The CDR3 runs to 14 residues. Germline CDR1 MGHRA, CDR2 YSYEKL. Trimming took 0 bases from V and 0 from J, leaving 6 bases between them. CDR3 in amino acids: CASSQEGSSYEQYF. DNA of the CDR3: TGCGCCAGCAGCCAAGAGGGCAGCTCCTACGAGCAGTACTTC.

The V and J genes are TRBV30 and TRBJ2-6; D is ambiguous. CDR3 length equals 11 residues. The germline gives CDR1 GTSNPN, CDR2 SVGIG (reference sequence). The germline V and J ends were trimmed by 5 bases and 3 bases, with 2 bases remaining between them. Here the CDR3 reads CAWYGANVLTF. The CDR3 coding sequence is TGTGCCTGGTATGGGGCCAACGTCCTGACTTTC.

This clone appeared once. The CDR3 loop reads CASPPARRGPPIATQYF. The CDR3 DNA follows: TGTGCCAGTCCCCCCGCGAGGCGGGGGCCCCCTATTGCTACGCAGTATTTT. The chain carries TRBV28 and TRBJ2-3; D is perhaps TRBD2 (7 bases). The germline gives CDR1 MDHEN, CDR2 SYDVKM. This CDR3 contains 17 residues. Trimming took off 9 bases at V and 8 bases at J, with 30 bases between the two ends. The variable domain in full, with the rest retrieved from reference TRBV28 and TRBJ2-3, is DVKVTQSSRYLVKRTGEKVFLECVQDMDHENMFWYRQDPGLGLRLIYFSYDVKMKEKGDIPEGYSVSREKKERFSLILESASTNQTSMYLCASPPARRGPPIATQYFGPGTRLTVL.

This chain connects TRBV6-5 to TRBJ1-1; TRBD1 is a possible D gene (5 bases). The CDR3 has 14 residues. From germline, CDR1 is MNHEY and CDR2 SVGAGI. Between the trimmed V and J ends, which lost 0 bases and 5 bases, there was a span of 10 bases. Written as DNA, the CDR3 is TGTGCCAGCAGTTACTCGAGGGGAGAAACTGAAGCTTTCTTT. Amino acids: CASSYSRGETEAFF.

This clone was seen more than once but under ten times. The CDR3 loop reads CASSPFPGTDNTEAFF. CDR3 nucleotides: TGTGCCAGCAGTCCCTTTCCCGGGACAGACAACACTGAAGCTTTCTTT. The chain carries TRBV3-1 (or the pseudogene TRBV3-2) and TRBJ1-1; 7 bases are shared with TRBD1. The germline V gene encodes CDR1 LGHDT and CDR2 YNNKEL (reference sequence). V dropped 6 bases and J dropped 2; count of bases not matched to a gene: 12. This CDR3 spans 16 amino acids.

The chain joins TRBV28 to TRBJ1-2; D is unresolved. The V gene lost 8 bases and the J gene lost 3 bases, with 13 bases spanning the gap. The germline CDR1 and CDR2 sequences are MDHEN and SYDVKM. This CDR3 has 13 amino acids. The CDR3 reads CASRREADYGYTF. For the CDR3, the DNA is TGTGCCAGCCGGAGGGAAGCGGACTATGGCTACACCTTC.

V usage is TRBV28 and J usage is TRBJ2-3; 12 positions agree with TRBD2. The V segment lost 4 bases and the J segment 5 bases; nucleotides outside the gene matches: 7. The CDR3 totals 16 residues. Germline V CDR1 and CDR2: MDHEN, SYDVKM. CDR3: CASSSRLAGARDTQYF. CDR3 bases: TGTGCCAGCAGTTCCAGACTAGCGGGAGCTAGAGATACGCAGTATTTT. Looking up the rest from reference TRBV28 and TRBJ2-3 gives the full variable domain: DVKVTQSSRYLVKRTGEKVFLECVQDMDHENMFWYRQDPGLGLRLIYFSYDVKMKEKGDIPEGYSVSREKKERFSLILESASTNQTSMYLCASSSRLAGARDTQYFGPGTRLTVL.

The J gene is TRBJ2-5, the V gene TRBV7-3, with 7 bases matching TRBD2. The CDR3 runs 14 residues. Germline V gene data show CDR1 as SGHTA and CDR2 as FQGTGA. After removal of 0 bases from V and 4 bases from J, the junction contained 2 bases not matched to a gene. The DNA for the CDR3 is TGTGCCAGCAGCTTAACGTCGGGAGGAGAGACCCAGTACTTC. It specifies CASSLTSGGETQYF.

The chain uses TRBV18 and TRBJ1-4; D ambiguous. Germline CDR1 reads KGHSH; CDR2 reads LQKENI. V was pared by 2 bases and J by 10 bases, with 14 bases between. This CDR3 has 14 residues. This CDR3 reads CASSPTVEGGKLFF. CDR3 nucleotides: TGTGCCAGCTCACCAACTGTCGAGGGCGGAAAACTGTTTTTT. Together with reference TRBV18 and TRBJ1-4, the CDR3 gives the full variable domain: NAGVMQNPRHLVRRRGQEARLRCSPMKGHSHVYWYRQLPEEGLKFMVYLQKENIIDESGMPKERFSAEFPKEGPSILRIQQVVRGDSAAYFCASSPTVEGGKLFFGSGTQLSVL.

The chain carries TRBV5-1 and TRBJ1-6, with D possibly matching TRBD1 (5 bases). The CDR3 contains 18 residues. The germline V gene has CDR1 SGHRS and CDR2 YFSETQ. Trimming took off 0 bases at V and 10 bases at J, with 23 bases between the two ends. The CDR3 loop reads CASSLGVGGTNTNSPLHF. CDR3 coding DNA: TGCGCCAGCAGCTTGGGTGTTGGCGGGACGAACACGAACTCACCCCTCCACTTT.

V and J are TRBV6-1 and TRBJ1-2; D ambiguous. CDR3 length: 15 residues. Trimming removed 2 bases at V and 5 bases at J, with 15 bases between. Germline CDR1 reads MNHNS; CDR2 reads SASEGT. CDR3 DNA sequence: TGTGCCAGCAGTGAAACCAAGCCCACCGGGTATGGCTACACCTTC. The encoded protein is CASSETKPTGYGYTF.

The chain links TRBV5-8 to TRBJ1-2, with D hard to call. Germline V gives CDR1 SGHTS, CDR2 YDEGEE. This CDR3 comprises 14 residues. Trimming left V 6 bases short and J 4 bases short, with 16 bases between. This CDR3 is CASKPARRIYGYTF. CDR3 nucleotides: TGTGCCAGCAAGCCAGCCCGACGAATCTATGGCTACACCTTC. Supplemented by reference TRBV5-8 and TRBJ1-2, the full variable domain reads EAGVTQSPTHLIKTRGQQATLRCSPISGHTSVYWYQQALGLGLQFLLWYDEGEERNRGNFPPRFSGRQFPNYSSELNVNALELEDSALYLCASKPARRIYGYTFGSGTRLTVV.

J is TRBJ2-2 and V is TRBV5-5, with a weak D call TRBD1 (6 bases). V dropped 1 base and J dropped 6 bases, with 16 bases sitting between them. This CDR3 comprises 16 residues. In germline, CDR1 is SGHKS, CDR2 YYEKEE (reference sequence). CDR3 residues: CASSLSLQGSAGELFF. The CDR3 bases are TGTGCCAGCAGCTTGTCCCTTCAGGGGTCGGCCGGGGAGCTGTTTTTT.

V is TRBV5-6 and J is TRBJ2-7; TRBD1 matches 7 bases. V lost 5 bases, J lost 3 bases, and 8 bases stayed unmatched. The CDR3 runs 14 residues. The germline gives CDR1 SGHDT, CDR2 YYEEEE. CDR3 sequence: CASRAGTAIYEQYF. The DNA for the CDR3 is TGTGCCAGCAGGGCCGGGACAGCGATCTACGAGCAGTACTTC.

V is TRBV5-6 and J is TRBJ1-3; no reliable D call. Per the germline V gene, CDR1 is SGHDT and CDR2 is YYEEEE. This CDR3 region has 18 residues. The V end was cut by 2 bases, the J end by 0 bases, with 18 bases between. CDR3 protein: CASSFLQLPHPSGNTIYF. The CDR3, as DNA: TGTGCCAGCAGCTTCCTTCAGCTTCCTCACCCCTCTGGAAACACCATATATTTT.

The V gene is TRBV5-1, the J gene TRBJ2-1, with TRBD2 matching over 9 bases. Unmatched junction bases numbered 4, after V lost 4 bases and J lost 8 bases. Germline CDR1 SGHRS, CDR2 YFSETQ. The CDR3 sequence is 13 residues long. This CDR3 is CASSEGLAHEQFF. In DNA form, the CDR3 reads TGCGCCAGCAGCGAGGGACTAGCTCATGAGCAGTTCTTC.

The CDR3 nucleotides read TGTGCCAGCAGCTTAAGGGCAGGACGCGCAGCCACCTTC. It codes for CASSLRAGRAATF. V is TRBV7-3 and J is TRBJ1-2, with D hard to call. Germline V gene sequence: CDR1 SGHTA, CDR2 FQGTGA. This CDR3 is built from 13 residues. V lost 1 base to trimming and J lost 13 bases, with 16 bases between them.

The DNA of the CDR3 is TGTGCTAGTGGTTCCGCTAGCGGGCCCTACGAGCAGTACTTC. Translating it yields CASGSASGPYEQYF. The rearrangement links TRBV12-5 to TRBJ2-7, with 8 bases that match TRBD2. Unmatched junction bases numbered 4, after V lost 4 bases and J lost 2 bases. There are 14 residues in the CDR3. Per the germline V gene, CDR1 is LGHNT and CDR2 is FRNRAP. The full variable domain, in which reference TRBV12-5 and TRBJ2-7 provide the parts outside the CDR3, is DARVTQTPRHKVTEMGQEVTMRCQPILGHNTVFWYRQTMMQGLELLAYFRNRAPLDDSGMPKDRFSAEMPDATLATLKIQPSEPRDSAVYFCASGSASGPYEQYFGPGTRLTVT.

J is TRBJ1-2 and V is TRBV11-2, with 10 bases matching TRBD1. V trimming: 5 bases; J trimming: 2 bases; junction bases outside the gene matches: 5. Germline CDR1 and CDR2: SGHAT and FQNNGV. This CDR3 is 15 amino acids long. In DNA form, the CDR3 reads TGTGCCAGCAGCGGCCGGGACAGGGGCAACTATGGCTACACCTTC. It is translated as CASSGRDRGNYGYTF.